This is a list of T cell receptor beta chains from one sample in a study of T cells in tuberculosis. The table came from immunoSEQ multiplex PCR; TCRdb's copy has only in-frame clones and leaves some out. The sample lists some 41,000 clones; about 94% were seen once. The specimen was PBMCs. The receptors were sampled from a donor aged 10 to 29 with latent tuberculosis or without tuberculosis infection. Some clones in this sample may be carry-over from other donors' samples. Both conserved end residues are part of each CDR3. Each record gives: clone size, J gene, D gene, V gene, CDR3 protein, CDR3 DNA. The D gene is left open where the match is weak. Clone size appears in some rows only: once, few, many, or a class for an expanded clone.

>NA|TRBJ2-3|NA|TRBV29-1
CSVEFGVAQYF
TGCAGCGTGGAGTTTGGAGTGGCGCAGTATTTT
>NA|TRBJ1-2|NA|TRBV28
CASSLGEDYGYTF
TGTGCCAGCAGTTTAGGGGAGGACTATGGCTACACCTTC
>NA|TRBJ2-1|TRBD1|TRBV19
CASSQGAYNEQFF
TGTGCCAGCTCACAGGGGGCCTACAATGAGCAGTTCTTC
>NA|TRBJ2-7|TRBD1|TRBV6-5
CASSYNTGVNYEQYF
TGTGCCAGCAGTTACAATACAGGGGTGAACTACGAGCAGTACTTC
>NA|TRBJ2-2|TRBD2|TRBV5-1
CASSLGTSGGTRTGELFF
TGCGCCAGCAGCTTGGGGACTAGCGGGGGGACCCGCACCGGGGAGCTGTTTTTT
>NA|TRBJ1-3|TRBD1|TRBV6-5
CASSSGQATSGNTIYF
TGTGCCAGCAGTTCCGGACAGGCCACCTCTGGAAACACCATATATTTT
>NA|TRBJ2-3|NA|TRBV7-2
CASSSGGTYTDTQYF
TGTGCCAGCAGCTCCGGGGGTACTTACACAGATACGCAGTATTTT
>NA|TRBJ1-2|TRBD1|TRBV19
CASSIDGTAYGYTF
TGTGCCAGTAGTATAGACGGGACAGCCTATGGCTACACCTTC
>NA|TRBJ2-7|TRBD1|TRBV5-5
CASSLGQGANEQYF
TGTGCCAGCAGCTTGGGACAGGGGGCCAACGAGCAGTACTTC
>NA|TRBJ2-2|NA|TRBV29-1
CSVETGSLPGELFF
TGCAGCGTTGAAACAGGCTCTCTTCCCGGGGAGCTGTTTTTT
>NA|TRBJ2-7|TRBD2|TRBV10-3
CAIRRGNEQYF
TGTGCCATCCGGCGGGGGAACGAGCAGTACTTC
>NA|TRBJ2-6|TRBD1|TRBV5-1
CASSLGQGASSGANVLTF
TGCGCCAGCAGCTTGGGACAGGGGGCGAGCTCTGGGGCCAACGTCCTGACTTTC
>NA|TRBJ1-1|TRBD1|TRBV6-5
CASSYRGPWTEAFF
TGTGCCAGCAGTTACAGGGGGCCTTGGACTGAAGCTTTCTTT
>NA|TRBJ2-1|TRBD1|TRBV7-2
CASSLGTGNEQFF
TGTGCCAGCAGCTTAGGGACAGGGAACGAGCAGTTCTTC
>NA|TRBJ2-7|NA|TRBV29-1
CSVLPDRNKYSEQYF
TGCAGCGTTCTCCCCGACAGGAATAAATATAGTGAGCAGTACTTC
>NA|TRBJ1-1|NA|TRBV7-6
CASSLVEGNTEAFF
TGTGCCAGCAGCTTAGTGGAGGGGAACACTGAAGCTTTCTTT
>NA|TRBJ1-1|TRBD1|TRBV7-2
CASSPDRGRMNTEAFF
TGTGCCAGCAGCCCCGACAGGGGGAGAATGAACACTGAAGCTTTCTTT
>once|TRBJ1-1|TRBD1|TRBV12-5
CASGAGTGMNTEAFF
TGTGCTAGTGGTGCAGGGACAGGCATGAACACTGAAGCTTTCTTT
>NA|TRBJ2-2|NA|TRBV27
CASSLNRERAGELFF
TGTGCCAGCAGTTTAAACAGGGAAAGGGCCGGGGAGCTGTTTTTT
>NA|TRBJ2-6|TRBD1|TRBV19
CASAGTGVGANVLTF
TGTGCCAGCGCCGGGACAGGGGTTGGGGCCAACGTCCTGACTTTC
>NA|TRBJ2-7|TRBD1|TRBV29-1
CSVGGGEGAGEQYF
TGCAGCGTTGGAGGGGGAGAGGGGGCAGGCGAGCAGTACTTC
>once|TRBJ2-7|TRBD2|TRBV27
CASSRLAPLAGSSYEQYF
TGTGCCAGCAGCCGACTAGCCCCTTTAGCGGGGAGCTCCTACGAGCAGTACTTC
>few|TRBJ2-7|NA|TRBV18
CASSPPGQNEQYF
TGTGCCAGCTCACCACCTGGACAGAACGAGCAGTACTTC
>NA|TRBJ1-3|TRBD1|TRBV5-6
CASSLPGTDYSGNTIYF
TGTGCCAGCAGCTTACCCGGGACAGACTACTCTGGAAACACCATATATTTT
>NA|TRBJ1-3|TRBD1|TRBV28
CASISGQSSGNTIYF
TGTGCCAGCATTTCGGGACAGTCCTCTGGAAACACCATATATTTT
>NA|TRBJ1-1|TRBD1|TRBV4-3
CASSQAMTGGPLNTEAFF
TGCGCCAGCAGCCAAGCTATGACAGGGGGACCTCTGAACACTGAAGCTTTCTTT
>NA|TRBJ1-2|NA|TRBV6-5
CASRPTVNYGYTF
TGTGCCAGCCGTCCGACAGTCAACTATGGCTACACCTTC
>NA|TRBJ1-5|NA|TRBV29-1
CSVTSDSNQPQHF
TGCAGCGTAACATCTGATAGCAATCAGCCCCAGCATTTT
>NA|TRBJ1-2|NA|TRBV6-1
CATKPIAGGYYGYTF
TGTGCCACCAAACCAATCGCGGGGGGGTACTATGGCTACACCTTC
>NA|TRBJ1-2|NA|TRBV30
CAWTYGGQGRALYGYTF
TGTGCCTGGACCTATGGGGGCCAGGGGCGAGCCCTTTATGGCTACACCTTC
>few|TRBJ1-5|NA|TRBV7-9
CASSLPGGTQPQHF
TGTGCCAGCAGCCTCCCGGGGGGCACTCAGCCCCAGCATTTT